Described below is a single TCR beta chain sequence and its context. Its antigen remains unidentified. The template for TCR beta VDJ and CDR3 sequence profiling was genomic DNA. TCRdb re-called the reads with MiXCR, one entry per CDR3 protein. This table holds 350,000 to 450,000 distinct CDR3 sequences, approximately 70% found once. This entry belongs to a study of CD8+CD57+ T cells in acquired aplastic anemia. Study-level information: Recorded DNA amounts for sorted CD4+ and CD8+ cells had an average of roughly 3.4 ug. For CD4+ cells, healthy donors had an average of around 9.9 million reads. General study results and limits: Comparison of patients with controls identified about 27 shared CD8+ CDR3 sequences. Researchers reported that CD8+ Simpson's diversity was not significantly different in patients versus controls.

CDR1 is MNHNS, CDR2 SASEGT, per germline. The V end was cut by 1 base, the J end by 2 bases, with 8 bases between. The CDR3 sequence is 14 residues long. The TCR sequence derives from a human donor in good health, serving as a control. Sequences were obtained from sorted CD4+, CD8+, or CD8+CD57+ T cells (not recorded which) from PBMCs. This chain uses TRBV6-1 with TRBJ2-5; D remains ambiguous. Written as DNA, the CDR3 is TGTGCCAGCAGTGAAGGACTGCTGCAAGAGACCCAGTACTTC. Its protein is CASSEGLLQETQYF.